A single sample gave rise to the 31 T cell receptor beta chains below, sequenced in a study of OX40 agonist ivuxolimab in advanced cancers. Libraries were prepared through the immunoSEQ multiplex PCR assay. TCRdb took over this immuneACCESS table, retaining in-frame rearrangements with V and J assigned. Such tables are incomplete; in checked studies, under half of the missing clones stem from an unresolved V gene, and the remainder is unexplained. In all, the sample holds 30,000 to 45,000 clones, and more than 85% of those were seen once. The ten most abundant clones make up roughly 21% of the sample. The material was CD4+ or CD8+ T cells sorted from blood, obtained in a trial of the OX40 agonist ivuxolimab. Receptors were obtained from an adult with an advanced solid tumor such as melanoma, head and neck, liver or kidney cancer.

The chain joins TRBV9 to TRBJ1-4, with 10 bases lining up with TRBD1. Germline-derived CDR1 and CDR2 are SGDLS and YYNGEE. V was pared by 4 bases and J by 8 bases, with 8 bases of the junction left unmatched. The CDR3 totals 15 residues. The CDR3 loop reads CASSPRTGGTEKLFF. In DNA, the CDR3 is TGTGCCAGCAGCCCACGGACAGGGGGGACGGAAAAACTGTTTTTT. The entire variable domain, with the rest obtained from reference TRBV9 and TRBJ1-4, is as follows: DSGVTQTPKHLITATGQRVTLRCSPRSGDLSVYWYQQSLDQGLQFLIQYYNGEERAKGNILERFSAQQFPDLHSELNLSSLELGDSALYFCASSPRTGGTEKLFFGSGTQLSVL.

This chain links TRBV19 with TRBJ1-5, with 8 bases fitting TRBD1. The CDR3 has 15 residues. Trimming removed 3 bases from V and 5 bases from J; junction bases left unmatched: 6. Per germline, CDR1 LNHDA and CDR2 SQIVND (reference sequence). This CDR3 reads CASSIGQGPDQPQHF. The CDR3, as DNA: TGTGCCAGTAGTATTGGACAGGGTCCCGATCAGCCCCAGCATTTT.

This clone is judged medium-sized. V usage is TRBV4-1 and J usage is TRBJ2-1, with TRBD2 identical over 8 bases. CDR3 length equals 15 residues. The V gene's germline CDR1 is MGHRA and CDR2 YSYEKL. Trimming cost V 1 base and J 9 bases; bases outside gene matches: 8. The CDR3 spells CASSQGASGSVEQFF. CDR3 nucleotides: TGCGCCAGCAGCCAAGGGGCTAGCGGGTCGGTTGAGCAGTTCTTC.

The genes are TRBV29-1 and TRBJ2-3, with 12 bases aligning to TRBD1. Germline V lookup: CDR1 SQVTM, CDR2 ANQGSEA. V lost 4 bases and J lost 4; bases outside the gene matches: 3. This CDR3 is built from 14 residues. CDR3 sequence: CSVGDRGLSDTQYF. In DNA form, the CDR3 reads TGCAGCGTTGGGGACAGGGGGCTATCAGATACGCAGTATTTT.

The CDR3 protein is CASSRAQDPSIQYF. The CDR3 DNA is TGTGCCAGCAGCCGAGCCCAGGACCCAAGCATTCAGTACTTC. The rearrangement links TRBV11-2 to TRBJ2-4; D not resolved. The CDR3 has 14 amino acids. CDR1 and CDR2 (germline): SGHAT, FQNNGV. V was trimmed by 5 bases and J by 9 bases, leaving 17 bases between them.

The CDR3: CASSLGISSTDTQYF. CDR3 DNA: TGTGCCAGCAGCTTGGGCATCTCTAGCACAGATACGCAGTATTTT. This chain links TRBV5-4 with TRBJ2-3; D unclear. The length of the CDR3 is 15 residues. Germline V gene sequence: CDR1 SGHNT, CDR2 YYREEE (reference sequence). V was clipped by 0 bases and J by 0 bases, with 8 bases between them.

As DNA, the CDR3 is TGCGCCAGCAGCCAAGAAAACTCCTACAATGAGCAGTTCTTC. Protein sequence: CASSQENSYNEQFF. The chain employs TRBV4-1 and TRBJ2-1; D is unclear. CDR1 is MGHRA and CDR2 is YSYEKL in the germline V gene. V was shortened by 0 bases and J by 0 bases, with 3 bases between the two germline ends. The CDR3 loop spans 14 amino acids.

This chain joins TRBV5-6 and TRBJ2-5, with D unclear. The ends were cut back, 0 bases at V and 3 bases at J, with 6 bases in the middle. The CDR3 contains 13 residues. CDR1 and CDR2 (germline): SGHDT, YYEEEE. CDR3 nucleotides: TGTGCCAGCAGCTTGGACTTCGAAGAGACCCAGTACTTC. This encodes CASSLDFEETQYF.

The V and J genes are TRBV30 and TRBJ2-7; 7 nucleotides agree with TRBD2. This CDR3 has 14 residues. Germline V gene sequence: CDR1 GTSNPN, CDR2 SVGIG (reference sequence). J lost 4 bases, V lost 4 bases, and 10 bases had no gene match. CDR3 DNA: TGTGCCTGGAAACGAAGCGCGGGGGTGTACGAGCAGTACTTC. This sequence encodes CAWKRSAGVYEQYF.

The chain couples TRBV27 to TRBJ1-1; the match to TRBD1 covers 11 bases. Looked up from germline, CDR1 is MNHEY and CDR2 is SMNVEV (reference sequence). CDR3 length equals 14 residues. V was clipped by 5 bases and J by 4 bases; unmatched bases: 3. This CDR3 is CASSVGQGGTEAFF. The CDR3 DNA sequence: TGTGCCAGCAGTGTGGGACAGGGGGGCACTGAAGCTTTCTTT.

The J gene is TRBJ2-7, the V gene TRBV4-1; 9 nucleotides align to TRBD1. Trimming cost V 2 bases and J 2 bases; bases outside gene matches: 4. The CDR3 covers 15 residues. CDR1 MGHRA and CDR2 YSYEKL come from the germline V gene. DNA of the CDR3: TGCGCCAGCAGCCAATGGACAGGGGCAACCTACGAGCAGTACTTC. As protein: CASSQWTGATYEQYF.

The chain combines TRBV7-9 with TRBJ2-7, with D unresolved. Germline lookup yields CDR1 SEHNR and CDR2 FQNEAQ (reference sequence). The CDR3 is 16 amino acids. The V end lost 5 bases, the J end lost 0 bases, and 17 bases lay between the germline ends. CDR3 bases: TGTGCCAGCAGCCTAGGCCTTCTAGGAGACTCCTACGAGCAGTACTTC. Its protein product is CASSLGLLGDSYEQYF.

J is TRBJ2-7 and V is TRBV6-5, with 9 bases matching TRBD1. This CDR3 is built from 14 residues. V shed 5 bases and J 3 bases; nucleotides not matched to a gene: 5. Germline assignment: CDR1 MNHEY and CDR2 SVGAGI. The CDR3 coding sequence is TGTGCCAGCAGTGAAGGACAGGGGATCTACGAGCAGTACTTC. Protein product: CASSEGQGIYEQYF.

The chain joins TRBV30 to TRBJ2-7; D not certain. The CDR3 loop spans 12 amino acids. V was clipped by 5 bases and J by 0 bases, with 8 bases between them. Germline assignment: CDR1 GTSNPN and CDR2 SVGIG (reference sequence). The CDR3 DNA follows: TGTGCCTGGGCTGGGAACTCCTACGAGCAGTACTTC. Translating gives CAWAGNSYEQYF. The variable domain in full, with the rest retrieved from reference TRBV30 and TRBJ2-7, is SQTIHQWPATLVQPVGSPLSLECTVEGTSNPNLYWYRQAAGRGLQLLFYSVGIGQISSEVPQNLSASRPQDRQFILSSKKLLLSDSGFYLCAWAGNSYEQYFGPGTRLTVT.

This chain links TRBV7-9 with TRBJ2-3; 8 bases fit TRBD1. CDR1 is SEHNR, CDR2 FQNEAQ, per germline (reference sequence). J gave up 4 bases and V 4 bases, and 4 bases lay outside the gene matches. This CDR3 is 14 amino acids long. CDR3 bases: TGTGCCAGCAGCTCGGACAGGGTGGCAGATACGCAGTATTTT. As protein: CASSSDRVADTQYF.

The rearrangement uses TRBV11-3 and TRBJ2-3; no clear D. The CDR3 extends over 12 amino acids. Germline V gene sequence: CDR1 SGHNT, CDR2 YENEEA. Trimming took 4 bases from V and 5 from J, leaving 7 bases between them. This chain's CDR3 is CASSSSLDTQYF. In DNA, the CDR3 is TGTGCCAGCAGCTCTAGTCTAGATACGCAGTATTTT.

The rearrangement uses TRBV28 and TRBJ2-5; the match to TRBD2 covers 9 bases. Germline V gives CDR1 MDHEN, CDR2 SYDVKM. The CDR3 covers 14 residues. V was pared by 2 bases and J by 5 bases, with 3 bases of the junction left unmatched. The CDR3 region has the DNA TGTGCCAGCAGTTTACTAGCGGGATGGGAGACCCAGTACTTC. Its translation is CASSLLAGWETQYF.

The chain uses TRBV7-8 and TRBJ1-3; D is ambiguous. V dropped 5 bases and J dropped 3 bases, with 20 bases sitting between them. Per germline, CDR1 SGHVS and CDR2 FQNEAQ. CDR3 size: 17 residues. The CDR3 sequence: CASSPFEAPSHGNTIYF. CDR3 nucleotide sequence: TGTGCCAGCAGCCCTTTCGAGGCGCCAAGTCATGGAAACACCATATATTTT.

As DNA, the CDR3 is TGTGCAAGTCGCTTAGACGAGCGAAATGTAAATGAAAAACTGTTTTTT. Translating gives CASRLDERNVNEKLFF. The chain joins TRBV12-2 to TRBJ1-4. TRBV12-2 is shown as a pseudogene. This CDR3 is built from 16 residues.

This chain joins TRBV6-1 and TRBJ2-7; D unresolved. Trimming pared 3 bases from V and 3 bases from J, leaving 6 bases between. CDR1 is MNHNS and CDR2 is SASEGT in the germline V gene. The CDR3 has 12 residues. The chain's CDR3 is CASSDLLYEQYF. As DNA, the CDR3 is TGTGCCAGCAGTGACCTACTCTACGAGCAGTACTTC.

This rearrangement joins TRBV7-9 to TRBJ2-7; 8 positions agree with TRBD1. With V trimmed by 0 bases and J by 4 bases, 5 bases remained unmatched. Germline-derived CDR1 and CDR2 are SEHNR and FQNEAQ (reference sequence). CDR3 length: 15 amino acids. The CDR3 nucleotides read TGTGCCAGCAGCTTAGCGGGGACAGGATCATACGAGCAGTACTTC. Amino acids: CASSLAGTGSYEQYF.

In nucleotides, the CDR3 is TGCGCCAGCAGCCCCTTAGCGGGAGAGGGGCAAGATACGCAGTATTTT. This encodes CASSPLAGEGQDTQYF. The chain combines TRBV4-1 with TRBJ2-3; 9 bases map to TRBD2. The V segment lost 4 bases and the J segment 5 bases; nucleotides outside the gene matches: 10. The CDR3 is made up of 16 amino acids. The germline V gene encodes CDR1 MGHRA and CDR2 YSYEKL.

This chain links TRBV4-1 with TRBJ2-7, with a tentative D call TRBD2 (6 bases). The germline CDR1 and CDR2 sequences are MGHRA and YSYEKL. The V end was cut by 1 base, the J end by 3 bases, with 10 bases between. The CDR3 is 14 residues long. DNA of the CDR3: TGCGCCAGCAGCCAAGGCGGGGCAGGCTACGAGCAGTACTTC. This sequence encodes CASSQGGAGYEQYF.

This chain joins TRBV27 and TRBJ2-1; 8 bases line up with TRBD2. The CDR3 runs 16 residues. V was clipped by 5 bases and J by 5 bases; unmatched bases: 11. Germline V gene data show CDR1 as MNHEY and CDR2 as SMNVEV (reference sequence). The CDR3 DNA reads as TGTGCCAGCAGTCCCACCGGGACTAGACCGAACAATGAGCAGTTCTTC. It yields the protein CASSPTGTRPNNEQFF.

This clone was picked up one time. The chain combines TRBV5-3 with TRBJ1-5; TRBD1 is a possible D gene (5 bases). TRBV5-3 is classed as an ORF, of uncertain function. The ends were cut back, 0 bases at V and 1 base at J, with 11 bases in the middle. The CDR3 is 16 residues long. The DNA for the CDR3 is TGTGCCAGAAGCTTGGTACAGGTTTGGAGCAATCAGCCCCAGCATTTT. As protein: CARSLVQVWSNQPQHF.

The V and J genes are TRBV2 and TRBJ1-2; D is unresolved. The V end lost 8 bases, the J end lost 7 bases, and 14 bases lay between the germline ends. The CDR3 totals 12 residues. Germline-derived CDR1 and CDR2 are SNHLY and FYNNEI. This CDR3 is CASSTGSGGYTF. The CDR3 DNA is TGTGCCAGCTCTACGGGTTCAGGTGGCTACACCTTC.

This sequence joins TRBV28 and TRBJ1-1, with TRBD1 identical over 8 bases. V lost 3 bases to trimming and J lost 4 bases; unmatched junction nucleotides: 4. CDR1 and CDR2 (germline): MDHEN, SYDVKM. This CDR3 comprises 14 residues. CDR3 in DNA: TGTGCCAGCAGTTTGGCGGACAGGGCCACTGAAGCTTTCTTT. This gives the protein CASSLADRATEAFF.

This chain links TRBV6-6 with TRBJ2-5; D gene unclear. Germline CDR1 is MNHNY and CDR2 is SVGAGI (reference sequence). V was shortened by 0 bases and J by 4 bases, with 9 bases between the two germline ends. The CDR3 runs 14 residues. CDR3 region: CASSYSSTRETQYF. CDR3 DNA: TGTGCCAGCAGTTACTCGTCCACCCGAGAGACCCAGTACTTC.

The rearrangement joins TRBV4-2 to TRBJ1-1; TRBD1 is a possible D gene (5 bases). Germline V gene sequence: CDR1 LGHNA, CDR2 YNFKEQ. This CDR3 contains 14 residues. V gave up 1 base and J gave up 8 bases, with 14 bases separating them. As DNA, the CDR3 is TGTGCCAGCAGCCAAGGGTCAGGGTCTCGAGAAGCTTTCTTT. This codes for CASSQGSGSREAFF.

V gene TRBV5-1 combines with J gene TRBJ2-7; D perhaps matches TRBD2 (6 bases). This CDR3 comprises 12 residues. The V gene's germline CDR1 is SGHRS and CDR2 YFSETQ. V was clipped by 0 bases and J by 7 bases, with 8 bases between them. For the CDR3, the DNA is TGCGCCAGCAGCTTGGAAGGGAGGGAGCAGTACTTC. Translated, it gives CASSLEGREQYF.

This clone was recorded only once. The V and J genes are TRBV5-1 and TRBJ2-2, with no clear D. V lost 1 base and J 0 bases, leaving 10 bases between the germline ends. The CDR3 loop spans 16 amino acids. Germline V gene data show CDR1 as SGHRS and CDR2 as YFSETQ. The CDR3 loop reads CASSLSTTTNTGELFF. For the CDR3, the DNA is TGCGCCAGCAGCTTGAGTACGACAACGAACACCGGGGAGCTGTTTTTT.